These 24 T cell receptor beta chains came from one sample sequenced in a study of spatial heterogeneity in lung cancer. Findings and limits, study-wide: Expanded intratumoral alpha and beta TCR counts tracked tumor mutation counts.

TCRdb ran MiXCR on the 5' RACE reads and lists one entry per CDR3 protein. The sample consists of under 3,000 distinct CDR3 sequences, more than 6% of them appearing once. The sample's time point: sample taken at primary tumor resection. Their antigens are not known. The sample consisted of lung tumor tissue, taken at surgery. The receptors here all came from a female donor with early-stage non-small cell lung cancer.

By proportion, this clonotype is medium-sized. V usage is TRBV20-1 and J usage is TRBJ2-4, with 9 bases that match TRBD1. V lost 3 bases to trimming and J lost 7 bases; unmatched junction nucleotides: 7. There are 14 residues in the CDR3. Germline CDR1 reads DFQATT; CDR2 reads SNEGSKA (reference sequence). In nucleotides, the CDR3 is TGCAGTGCTAGGGATCCGGGACAGGGCAACATTCAGTACTTC. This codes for CSARDPGQGNIQYF.

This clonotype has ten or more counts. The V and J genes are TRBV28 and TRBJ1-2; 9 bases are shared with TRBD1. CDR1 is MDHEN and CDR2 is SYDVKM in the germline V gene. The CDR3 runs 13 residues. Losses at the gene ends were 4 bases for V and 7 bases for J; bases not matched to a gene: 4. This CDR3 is CASSSGQGSGYTF. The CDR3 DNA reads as TGTGCCAGCAGTTCGGGACAGGGTAGTGGCTACACCTTC.

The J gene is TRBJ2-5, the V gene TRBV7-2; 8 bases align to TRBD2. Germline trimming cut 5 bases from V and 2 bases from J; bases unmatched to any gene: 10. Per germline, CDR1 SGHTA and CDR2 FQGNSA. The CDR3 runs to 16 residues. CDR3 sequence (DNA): TGTGCCAGCAGCCAACGGGGGGGCGCGGGTCAAGAGACCCAGTACTTC. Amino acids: CASSQRGGAGQETQYF.

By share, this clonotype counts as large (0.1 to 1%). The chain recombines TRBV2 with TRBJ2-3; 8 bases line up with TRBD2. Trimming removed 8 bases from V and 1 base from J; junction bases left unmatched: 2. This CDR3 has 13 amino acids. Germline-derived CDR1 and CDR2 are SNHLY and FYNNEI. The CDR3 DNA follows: TGTGCCAGCCGGGAGGGGGGCACAGATACGCAGTATTTT. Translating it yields CASREGGTDTQYF.

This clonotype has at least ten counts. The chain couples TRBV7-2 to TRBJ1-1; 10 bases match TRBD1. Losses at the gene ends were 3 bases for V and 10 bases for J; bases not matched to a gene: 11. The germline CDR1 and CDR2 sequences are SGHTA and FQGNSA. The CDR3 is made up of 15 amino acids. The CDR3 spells CASSFQRDRGSGAFF. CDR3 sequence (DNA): TGTGCCAGCAGCTTTCAGAGGGACAGGGGTTCTGGAGCTTTCTTT. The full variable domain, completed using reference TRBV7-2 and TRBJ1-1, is GAGVSQSPSNKVTEKGKDVELRCDPISGHTALYWYRQSLGQGLEFLIYFQGNSAPDKSGLPSDRFSAERTGGSVSTLTIQRTQQEDSAVYLCASSFQRDRGSGAFFGQGTRLTVV.

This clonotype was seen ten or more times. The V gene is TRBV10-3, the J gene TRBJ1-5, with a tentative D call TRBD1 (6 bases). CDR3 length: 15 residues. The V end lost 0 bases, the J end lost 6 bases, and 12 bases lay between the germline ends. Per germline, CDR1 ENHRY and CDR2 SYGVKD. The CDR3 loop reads CAISESGGISQPQHF. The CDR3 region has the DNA TGTGCCATCAGTGAGTCAGGGGGAATCAGTCAGCCCCAGCATTTT.

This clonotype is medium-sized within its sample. The CDR3 loop is CAWRRLAGGPDTQYF. The CDR3 DNA follows: TGTGCCTGGAGGAGACTAGCGGGAGGGCCAGATACGCAGTATTTT. V is TRBV30 and J is TRBJ2-3; 14 bases map to TRBD2. CDR1 GTSNPN and CDR2 SVGIG come from the germline V gene (reference sequence). Trimming at V came to 3 bases and at J to 4 bases, leaving 3 bases not matched to a gene. CDR3 length equals 15 residues. The full variable domain, in which reference TRBV30 and TRBJ2-3 provide the parts outside the CDR3, is SQTIHQWPATLVQPVGSPLSLECTVEGTSNPNLYWYRQAAGRGLQLLFYSVGIGQISSEVPQNLSASRPQDRQFILSSKKLLLSDSGFYLCAWRRLAGGPDTQYFGPGTRLTVL.

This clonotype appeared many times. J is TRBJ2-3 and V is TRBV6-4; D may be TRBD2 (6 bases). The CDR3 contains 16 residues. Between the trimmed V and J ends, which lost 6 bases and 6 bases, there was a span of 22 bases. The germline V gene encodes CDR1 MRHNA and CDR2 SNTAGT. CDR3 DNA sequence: TGTGCCAGCAGCCCCTTGGCTCTGGGGGGATCGGATACGCAGTATTTT. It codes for CASSPLALGGSDTQYF.

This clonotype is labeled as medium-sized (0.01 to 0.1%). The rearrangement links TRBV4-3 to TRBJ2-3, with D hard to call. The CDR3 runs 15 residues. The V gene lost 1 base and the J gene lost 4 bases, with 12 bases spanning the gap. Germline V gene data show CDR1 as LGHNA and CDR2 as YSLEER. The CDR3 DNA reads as TGCGCCAGCAGCCAAGGACCTACCTGGGCAGATACGCAGTATTTT. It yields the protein CASSQGPTWADTQYF.

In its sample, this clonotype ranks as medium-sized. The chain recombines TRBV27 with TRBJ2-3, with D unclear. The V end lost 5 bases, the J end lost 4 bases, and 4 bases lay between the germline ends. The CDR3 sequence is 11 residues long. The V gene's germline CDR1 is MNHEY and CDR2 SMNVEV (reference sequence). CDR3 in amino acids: CASSASDTQYF. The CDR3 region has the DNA TGTGCCAGCAGTGCTTCAGATACGCAGTATTTT.

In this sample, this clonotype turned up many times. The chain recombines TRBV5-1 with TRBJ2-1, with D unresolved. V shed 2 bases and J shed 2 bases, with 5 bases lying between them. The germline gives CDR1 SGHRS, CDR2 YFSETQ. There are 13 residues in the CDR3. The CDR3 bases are TGCGCCAGCAGCTTAGGAACCTACAATGAGCAGTTCTTC. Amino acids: CASSLGTYNEQFF.

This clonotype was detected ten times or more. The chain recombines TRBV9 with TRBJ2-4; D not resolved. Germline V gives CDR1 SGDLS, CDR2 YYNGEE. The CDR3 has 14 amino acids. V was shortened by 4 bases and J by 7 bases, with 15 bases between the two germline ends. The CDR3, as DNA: TGTGCCAGCAGCTCAGGACCCTCCGGGAACATTCAGTACTTC. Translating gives CASSSGPSGNIQYF. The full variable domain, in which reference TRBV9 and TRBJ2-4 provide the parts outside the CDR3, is DSGVTQTPKHLITATGQRVTLRCSPRSGDLSVYWYQQSLDQGLQFLIQYYNGEERAKGNILERFSAQQFPDLHSELNLSSLELGDSALYFCASSSGPSGNIQYFGAGTRLSVL.

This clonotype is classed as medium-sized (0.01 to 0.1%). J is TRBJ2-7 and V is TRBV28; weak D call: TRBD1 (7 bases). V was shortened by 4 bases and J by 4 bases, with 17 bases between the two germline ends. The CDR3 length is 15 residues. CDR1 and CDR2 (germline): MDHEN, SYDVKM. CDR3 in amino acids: CASSSRGTVRYEQYF. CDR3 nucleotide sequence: TGTGCCAGCAGTTCACGGGGGACAGTGAGGTACGAGCAGTACTTC.

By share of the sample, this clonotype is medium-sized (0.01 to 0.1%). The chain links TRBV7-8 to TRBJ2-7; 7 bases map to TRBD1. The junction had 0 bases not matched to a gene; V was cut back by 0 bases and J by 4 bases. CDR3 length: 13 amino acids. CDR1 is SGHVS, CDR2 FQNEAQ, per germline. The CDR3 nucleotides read TGTGCCAGCAGCTTAGCGACAGGGTACGAGCAGTACGTC. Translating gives CASSLATGYEQYV.

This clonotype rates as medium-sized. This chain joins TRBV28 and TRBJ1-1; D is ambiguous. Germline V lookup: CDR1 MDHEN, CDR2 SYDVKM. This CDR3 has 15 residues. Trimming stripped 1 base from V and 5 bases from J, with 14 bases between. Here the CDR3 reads CASSLSSYGGTEAFF. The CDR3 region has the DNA TGTGCCAGCAGTTTATCCTCATATGGCGGTACTGAAGCTTTCTTT.

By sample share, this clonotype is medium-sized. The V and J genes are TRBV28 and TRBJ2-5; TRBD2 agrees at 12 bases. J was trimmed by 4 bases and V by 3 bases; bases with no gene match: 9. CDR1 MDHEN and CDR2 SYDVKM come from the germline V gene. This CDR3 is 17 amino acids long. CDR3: CASSFSRLAGEGETQYF. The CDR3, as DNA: TGTGCCAGCAGTTTTTCACGACTAGCGGGAGAAGGAGAGACCCAGTACTTC.

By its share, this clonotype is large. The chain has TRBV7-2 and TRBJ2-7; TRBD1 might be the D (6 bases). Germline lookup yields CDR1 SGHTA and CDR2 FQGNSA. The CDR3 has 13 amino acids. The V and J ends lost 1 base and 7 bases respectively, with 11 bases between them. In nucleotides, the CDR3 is TGTGCCAGCAGCTTAGGGCCCACAGGGGAGCAGTACGTC. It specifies CASSLGPTGEQYV.

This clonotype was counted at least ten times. Here the CDR3 DNA reads TGCGCCAGCAGCCAAGAGGGCCCCGGATCCCTCGTCGGGGAGCTGTTTTTT. Translation gives CASSQEGPGSLVGELFF. The chain carries TRBV4-1 and TRBJ2-2; D is unresolved. This CDR3 contains 17 residues. Germline assignment: CDR1 MGHRA and CDR2 YSYEKL. Trimming took 0 bases from V and 7 from J, leaving 18 bases between them.

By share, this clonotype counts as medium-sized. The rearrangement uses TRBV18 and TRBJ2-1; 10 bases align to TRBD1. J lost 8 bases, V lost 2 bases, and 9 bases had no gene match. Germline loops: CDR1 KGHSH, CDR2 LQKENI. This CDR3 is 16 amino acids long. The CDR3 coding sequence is TGTGCCAGCTCACCAGGACCGGGACAGGGGAGCGATGAGCAGTTCTTC. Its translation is CASSPGPGQGSDEQFF.

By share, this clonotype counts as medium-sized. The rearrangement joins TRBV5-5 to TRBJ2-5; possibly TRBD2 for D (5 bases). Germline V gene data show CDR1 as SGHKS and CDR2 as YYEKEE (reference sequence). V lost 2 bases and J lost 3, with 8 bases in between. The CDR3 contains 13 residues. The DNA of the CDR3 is TGTGCCAGCAGCTTTCCGGGGAAAGAGACCCAGTACTTC. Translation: CASSFPGKETQYF.

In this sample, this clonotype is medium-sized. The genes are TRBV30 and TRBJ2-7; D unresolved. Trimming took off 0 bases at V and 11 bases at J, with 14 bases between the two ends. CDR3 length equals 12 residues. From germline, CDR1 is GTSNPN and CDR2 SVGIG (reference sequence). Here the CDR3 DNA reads TGTGCCTGGAGTGTAGGGTTGGGGATGGAGTACGTC. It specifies CAWSVGLGMEYV.

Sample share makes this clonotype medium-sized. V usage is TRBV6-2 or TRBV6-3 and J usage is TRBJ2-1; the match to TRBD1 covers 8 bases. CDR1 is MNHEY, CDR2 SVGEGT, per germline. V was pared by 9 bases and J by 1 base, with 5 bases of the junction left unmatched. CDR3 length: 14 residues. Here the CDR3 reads CASFTGGSYNEQFF. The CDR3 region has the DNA TGTGCCAGTTTCACAGGGGGGTCCTACAATGAGCAGTTCTTC.

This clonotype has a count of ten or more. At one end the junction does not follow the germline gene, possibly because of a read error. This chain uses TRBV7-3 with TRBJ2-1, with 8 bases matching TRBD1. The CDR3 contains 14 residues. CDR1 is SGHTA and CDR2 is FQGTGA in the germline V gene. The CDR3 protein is CVSSFTGGQNEQFF. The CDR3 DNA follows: TGTGTCAGCAGCTTTACAGGGGGTCAGAATGAGCAGTTCTTC.

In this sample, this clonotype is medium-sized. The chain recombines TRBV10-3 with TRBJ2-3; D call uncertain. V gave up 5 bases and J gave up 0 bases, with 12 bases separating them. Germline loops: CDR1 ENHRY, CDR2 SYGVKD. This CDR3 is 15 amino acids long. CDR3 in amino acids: CAISSQAGSTDTQYF. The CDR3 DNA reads TGTGCCATCAGTTCCCAAGCAGGTAGCACAGATACGCAGTATTTT.